The 17 T cell receptor beta chains in this list originate from one sample, sequenced in a study of T cell changes during pregnancy in multiple sclerosis. The assay was immunoSEQ multiplex PCR, and TCRdb's table has in-frame clones only and misses some. The table has some 60,000 clones, around nine tenths seen once; the top ten hold roughly 5.3%. Sequenced sample: peripheral blood from another person, used as feeder cells. Receptors were obtained from a human donor whose cells served as feeder cells for cultures in a pregnancy study.

The CDR3 loop is CASSRTSGVTYEQYF. CDR3 coding DNA: TGTGCCAGCAGCCGAACTAGCGGGGTAACCTACGAGCAGTACTTC. The V call is TRBV6-5, the J call TRBJ2-7; 10 bases fit TRBD2. Germline assignment: CDR1 MNHEY and CDR2 SVGAGI. The CDR3 contains 15 residues. The J segment lost 2 bases and the V segment lost 6 bases, leaving 7 bases of the junction unmatched.

This clone was seen more than once but under ten times. The V call is TRBV4-2, the J call TRBJ1-3; D remains unclear. V lost 5 bases, J lost 3 bases, and 17 bases lay in between. The CDR3 has 16 amino acids. CDR1 is LGHNA and CDR2 is YNFKEQ in the germline V gene. CDR3 sequence (DNA): TGTGCCAGCAGCTTAGGAAGGGTATCGGGTGGAAACACCATATATTTT. Protein sequence: CASSLGRVSGGNTIYF.

This chain joins TRBV5-5 and TRBJ2-5; D assignment may be TRBD1 or TRBD2 (5 bases each). V gave up 4 bases and J gave up 5 bases, with 15 bases separating them. In germline, CDR1 is SGHKS, CDR2 YYEKEE (reference sequence). This CDR3 has 14 amino acids. For the CDR3, the DNA is TGTGCCAGCAGCCTGGGACCCCAAGGGGAGACCCAGTACTTC. Translated: CASSLGPQGETQYF. The variable domain in full, with the rest retrieved from reference TRBV5-5 and TRBJ2-5, is DAGVTQSPTHLIKTRGQQVTLRCSPISGHKSVSWYQQVLGQGPQFIFQYYEKEERGRGNFPDRFSARQFPNYSSELNVNALLLGDSALYLCASSLGPQGETQYFGPGTRLLVL.

V usage is TRBV7-2 and J usage is TRBJ1-4, with D hard to call. Trimming took off 1 base at V and 7 bases at J, with 7 bases between the two ends. The germline gives CDR1 SGHTA, CDR2 FQGNSA. This CDR3 contains 13 residues. CDR3 amino acids: CASSLERFEKLFF. CDR3 sequence (DNA): TGTGCCAGCAGCTTAGAGCGGTTTGAAAAACTGTTTTTT. Together with reference TRBV7-2 and TRBJ1-4, the CDR3 gives the full variable domain: GAGVSQSPSNKVTEKGKDVELRCDPISGHTALYWYRQSLGQGLEFLIYFQGNSAPDKSGLPSDRFSAERTGGSVSTLTIQRTQQEDSAVYLCASSLERFEKLFFGSGTQLSVL.

The chain is built from TRBV5-1 and TRBJ2-3; D gene uncertain. This CDR3 has 14 amino acids. V lost 1 base and J lost 6, with 12 bases in between. The germline CDR1 and CDR2 sequences are SGHRS and YFSETQ. CDR3 coding DNA: TGCGCCAGCAGCTTGATGAACCAGGTTGATACGCAGTATTTT. Translated, it gives CASSLMNQVDTQYF.

The sample holds a few counts of this clone. The CDR3 bases are TGCGCCAGCAGCCCAGGGACAGTGAACACTGAAGCTTTCTTT. Its protein is CASSPGTVNTEAFF. The V and J genes are TRBV5-1 and TRBJ1-1; 7 positions agree with TRBD1. CDR1 and CDR2 (germline): SGHRS, YFSETQ. The CDR3 totals 14 residues. V lost 4 bases to trimming and J lost 0 bases; unmatched junction nucleotides: 3.

The gene calls are TRBV27 and TRBJ2-1; D possibly corresponds to TRBD2 (6 bases). CDR1 MNHEY and CDR2 SMNVEV come from the germline V gene (reference sequence). This CDR3 comprises 14 residues. V was trimmed by 2 bases and J by 10 bases, leaving 15 bases between them. The CDR3, as DNA: TGTGCCAGCAGTTTAAGGAGGGGAGGAAAAGAGCAGTTCTTC. Residues: CASSLRRGGKEQFF.

In this sample, this clone turned up once. This chain connects TRBV19 to TRBJ2-1; unclear D gene. The CDR3 is 16 amino acids. V dropped 4 bases and J dropped 5 bases, with 18 bases sitting between them. CDR1 is LNHDA, CDR2 SQIVND, per germline (reference sequence). CDR3 residues: CASSKPGLVAHNEQFF. CDR3 coding DNA: TGTGCCAGTAGTAAACCCGGGCTCGTGGCCCACAATGAGCAGTTCTTC.

The V call is TRBV4-2, the J call TRBJ2-5, with 7 bases matching TRBD2. There are 16 residues in the CDR3. V was clipped by 3 bases and J by 2 bases; unmatched bases: 9. Germline CDR1 and CDR2: LGHNA and YNFKEQ. The CDR3 sequence is CASSQSGADRQETQYF. CDR3 nucleotide sequence: TGTGCCAGCAGCCAGAGCGGGGCGGACCGGCAAGAGACCCAGTACTTC.

The V call is TRBV5-6, the J call TRBJ1-2, with a weak D call TRBD1 (5 bases). This CDR3 contains 16 residues. The V end was cut by 1 base, the J end by 3 bases, with 16 bases between. CDR1 is SGHDT and CDR2 is YYEEEE in the germline V gene. The CDR3 loop reads CASSLIGRGDHYGYTF. The DNA for the CDR3 is TGTGCCAGCAGCTTGATAGGGAGGGGTGACCACTATGGCTACACCTTC.

The gene calls are TRBV9 and TRBJ1-2; D is possibly TRBD1 (6 bases). The CDR3 covers 13 residues. V shed 5 bases and J shed 6 bases, with 14 bases lying between them. The germline V gene has CDR1 SGDLS and CDR2 YYNGEE. The CDR3, as DNA: TGTGCCAGCAGAAGAATGACAGGCCATGGCTACACCTTC. It translates to CASRRMTGHGYTF.

The chain has TRBV6-5 and TRBJ2-7; 8 bases are a match to TRBD1. V was clipped by 10 bases and J by 0 bases; unmatched bases: 5. CDR1 is MNHEY, CDR2 SVGAGI, per germline. The CDR3 is 13 residues long. The CDR3 nucleotides read TGTGCCAAAACAGGGGGAACCTCCTACGAGCAGTACTTC. It translates to CAKTGGTSYEQYF.

The V and J genes are TRBV19 and TRBJ2-6, with a weak D call TRBD2 (5 bases). The germline V gene encodes CDR1 LNHDA and CDR2 SQIVND (reference sequence). This CDR3 spans 12 amino acids. V was clipped by 3 bases and J by 17 bases, with 14 bases between them. The CDR3 sequence: CASSMGFGVLTF. The CDR3 DNA reads TGTGCCAGTAGTATGGGTTTCGGGGTGTTGACTTTC.

The V call is TRBV7-9, the J call TRBJ2-5; the D is unclear. This CDR3 contains 15 residues. The V end lost 2 bases, the J end lost 4 bases, and 14 bases lay between the germline ends. Per the germline V gene, CDR1 is SEHNR and CDR2 is FQNEAQ (reference sequence). The CDR3 region is CASSLRSSWGETQYF. The CDR3 nucleotides read TGTGCCAGCAGCTTAAGGAGTAGCTGGGGAGAGACCCAGTACTTC. The full variable domain, with the rest looked up from reference TRBV7-9 and TRBJ2-5, is DTGVSQNPRHKITKRGQNVTFRCDPISEHNRLYWYRQTLGQGPEFLTYFQNEAQLEKSRLLSDRFSAERPKGSFSTLEIQRTEQGDSAMYLCASSLRSSWGETQYFGPGTRLLVL.

V is TRBV6-5 and J is TRBJ2-5; D is unresolved. Germline CDR1 is MNHEY and CDR2 is SVGAGI. The V end was cut by 6 bases, the J end by 9 bases, with 14 bases between. This CDR3 spans 12 amino acids. The DNA of the CDR3 is TGTGCCAGCAGCACTGGTGGGATCGCCCAGTACTTC. This translates into CASSTGGIAQYF.

The chain recombines TRBV9 with TRBJ2-1; 13 nucleotides match TRBD2. The CDR3 is made up of 15 amino acids. The trim removed 0 bases at V and 6 bases at J, leaving 0 bases unmatched. Germline V gene lookup returns CDR1 SGDLS and CDR2 YYNGEE. The CDR3 reads CASSVGTSGSNEQFF. The CDR3 DNA is TGTGCCAGCAGCGTAGGGACTAGCGGGAGCAATGAGCAGTTCTTC. Full variable domain (remainder filled in from reference TRBV9 and TRBJ2-1): DSGVTQTPKHLITATGQRVTLRCSPRSGDLSVYWYQQSLDQGLQFLIQYYNGEERAKGNILERFSAQQFPDLHSELNLSSLELGDSALYFCASSVGTSGSNEQFFGPGTRLTVL.

A few counts support this clone. The chain joins TRBV4-3 to TRBJ1-1; possibly TRBD1 for D (5 bases). Looked up from germline, CDR1 is LGHNA and CDR2 is YSLEER. The CDR3 length is 15 residues. V was clipped by 0 bases and J by 3 bases, with 11 bases between them. For the CDR3, the DNA is TGCGCCAGCAGCCAAGAACTGGGACCCTACACTGAAGCTTTCTTT. Residues: CASSQELGPYTEAFF.